The next 9 T cell receptor beta chains were all read from a single sample in a study of T cell repertoires in cytomegalovirus infection. One entry per CDR3 protein, called by TCRdb with MiXCR from the reads. The data contain 300,000 to 400,000 distinct CDR3 sequences, about 28% of them singletons. The antigens for these receptors are not known. Sequences were derived from cultured PBMCs, sampled from culture after CMV antigen stimulation. The receptors come from a human donor in good health (CMV status not recorded). Some clones in this sample may be carry-over from other donors' samples.

The chain couples TRBV5-6 to TRBJ2-5, with no clear D. Germline CDR1 reads SGHDT; CDR2 reads YYEEEE. The CDR3 length is 14 residues. The V end lost 0 bases, the J end lost 3 bases, and 9 bases lay between the germline ends. The DNA of the CDR3 is TGTGCCAGCAGCTTGGTACCCGGAAAAGAGACCCAGTACTTC. Its translation: CASSLVPGKETQYF.

The sample holds many counts of this clonotype. This chain links TRBV12-3 or TRBV12-4 with TRBJ1-2; D not certain. V gave up 5 bases and J gave up 7 bases, with 17 bases separating them. The length of the CDR3 is 14 residues. CDR3 residues: CASSLGSLLSGYTF. The DNA of the CDR3 is TGTGCCAGCAGTCTCGGATCCCTACTGAGTGGCTACACCTTC.

This sequence joins TRBV19 and TRBJ1-5; 8 nucleotides match TRBD1. The germline gives CDR1 LNHDA, CDR2 SQIVND (reference sequence). The V and J ends lost 4 bases and 7 bases, in that order; junction bases with no gene match: 9. The CDR3 contains 15 residues. CDR3 protein: CASSTDRAGRQPQHF. As DNA, the CDR3 is TGTGCCAGTAGTACGGACAGGGCGGGCCGACAGCCCCAGCATTTT.

This clonotype turned up a few times. The genes are TRBV12-3 or TRBV12-4 and TRBJ1-2; D remains unclear. V dropped 4 bases and J dropped 0 bases, with 3 bases sitting between them. This CDR3 is 12 amino acids long. The CDR3: CASSYSNYGYTF. The CDR3 DNA reads TGTGCCAGCAGTTACTCTAACTATGGCTACACCTTC.

This clonotype appeared a few times. This chain connects TRBV27 to TRBJ1-5; the D gene is possibly TRBD1 (5 bases). The CDR3 spans 17 residues. Trimming cost V 6 bases and J 0 bases, with 18 bases left between them. Germline values: CDR1 MNHEY, CDR2 SMNVEV (reference sequence). This chain's CDR3 is CASRPRGGYYSNQPQHF. The CDR3 DNA reads TGTGCCAGCAGACCAAGGGGTGGCTACTATAGCAATCAGCCCCAGCATTTT.

This clonotype turned up a few times. This chain joins TRBV12-3 or TRBV12-4 and TRBJ1-1; D not certain. V was clipped by 5 bases and J by 1 base, with 14 bases between them. This CDR3 has 15 residues. DNA for the CDR3: TGTGCCAGCAGTAATACTGGGGTAGGGAACACTGAAGCTTTCTTT. As protein: CASSNTGVGNTEAFF.

This sequence joins TRBV11-2 and TRBJ2-1; 12 nucleotides line up with TRBD2. V was pared by 4 bases and J by 8 bases, with 6 bases of the junction left unmatched. CDR1 is SGHAT and CDR2 is FQNNGV in the germline V gene. The CDR3 is 15 amino acids. This CDR3 is CASSSRLAGVDEQFF. The CDR3 region has the DNA TGTGCCAGCAGCTCTCGACTAGCGGGAGTCGATGAGCAGTTCTTC.

CDR3 nucleotides: TGCAGTGCTAGAGATACTAGCGGGAGGGAAGAGACCCAGTACTTC. It is translated as CSARDTSGREETQYF. This chain links TRBV20-1 with TRBJ2-5; 13 nucleotides match TRBD2. The CDR3 extends over 15 amino acids. CDR1 and CDR2 (germline): DFQATT, SNEGSKA (reference sequence). Germline trimming cut 0 bases from V and 3 bases from J; bases unmatched to any gene: 1.

This rearrangement joins TRBV6-1 to TRBJ2-3; 8 nucleotides line up with TRBD1. Germline V lookup: CDR1 MNHNS, CDR2 SASEGT. The junction had 11 bases not matched to a gene; V was cut back by 5 bases and J by 4 bases. The CDR3 has 16 amino acids. The CDR3 DNA is TGTGCCAGCAGTTCCCCCGGACAGGGAGGTTCAGATACGCAGTATTTT. Protein product: CASSSPGQGGSDTQYF.